The 23 T cell receptor beta chains listed next were all sequenced from one sample in a study of cytomegalovirus exposure and HLA in healthy donors. In the PCR, 60 Vbeta and 13 Jbeta primers were used. Generated by immunoSEQ multiplex PCR, the TCRdb table keeps only in-frame clones and is missing some. The sample records some 120,000 clones, roughly four fifths being singletons. Sequencing was carried out using PBMCs. These receptors were obtained from a male donor in good health and CMV-seropositive.

V and J are TRBV2 and TRBJ2-4; 7 bases line up with TRBD1. Per the germline V gene, CDR1 is SNHLY and CDR2 is FYNNEI. J lost 4 bases, V lost 6 bases, and 6 bases had no gene match. The CDR3 is made up of 14 amino acids. The CDR3 DNA reads as TGTGCCAGCAGGCCCGTGGACAGGAAAAACATTCAGTACTTC. Protein sequence: CASRPVDRKNIQYF.

DNA of the CDR3: TGTGCCAGCAGCTTATCGGGGAGGCGGAATGAGCAGTTCTTC. Protein product: CASSLSGRRNEQFF. The gene calls are TRBV7-9 and TRBJ2-1, with D possibly being TRBD2 (6 bases). V lost 2 bases to trimming and J lost 7 bases, with 12 bases between them. CDR1 and CDR2 from the germline V gene are SEHNR and FQNEAQ (reference sequence). The CDR3 is made up of 14 amino acids.

Concerning this clone itself: At one end the junction does not follow the germline gene, possibly because of a read error. V gene TRBV7-9 combines with J gene TRBJ1-2; unclear D gene. The CDR3 sequence is 16 residues long. Looked up from germline, CDR1 is SEHNR and CDR2 is FQNEAQ (reference sequence). The CDR3 nucleotides are TGTTCCAGCAGCCTTCGTTCGCCCGATCTTAGCAATGGCTACACCTTC. This gives the protein CSSSLRSPDLSNGYTF.

Sample share makes this clone large. The V call is TRBV30, the J call TRBJ2-1; 7 bases agree with TRBD2. This CDR3 contains 14 residues. Germline-derived CDR1 and CDR2 are GTSNPN and SVGIG (reference sequence). The trim removed 8 bases at V and 3 bases at J, leaving 10 bases unmatched. CDR3 DNA: TGTGCCGGGGGACTTGCGGGAGACTACAATGAGCAGTTCTTC. This gives the protein CAGGLAGDYNEQFF.

V is TRBV6-6 and J is TRBJ2-2; possibly TRBD2 for D (5 bases). CDR1 is MNHNY and CDR2 is SVGAGI in the germline V gene (reference sequence). V was shortened by 0 bases and J by 7 bases, with 9 bases between the two germline ends. This CDR3 comprises 14 residues. The CDR3 DNA follows: TGTGCCAGCAGTTACTCGAGGGAAAACGGGGAGCTGTTTTTT. Translating gives CASSYSRENGELFF.

The genes are TRBV5-1 and TRBJ1-2; 9 bases match TRBD1. This CDR3 is 16 amino acids long. Germline V lookup: CDR1 SGHRS, CDR2 YFSETQ. V lost 4 bases to trimming and J lost 8 bases; unmatched junction nucleotides: 15. As DNA, the CDR3 is TGCGCCAGCAGCCCCGCCGGGACAGGGTGGCCTGTCGGCTACACCTTC. Protein: CASSPAGTGWPVGYTF.

The chain couples TRBV28 to TRBJ1-4; TRBD1 is a possible D gene (5 bases). The germline V gene encodes CDR1 MDHEN and CDR2 SYDVKM. The CDR3 runs 16 residues. Trimming left V 5 bases short and J 3 bases short, with 16 bases between. The CDR3 DNA reads TGTGCCAGCAGTCCTCGAGTTGGGGGGGCTAATGAAAAACTGTTTTTT. Its protein product is CASSPRVGGANEKLFF.

This chain uses TRBV5-1 with TRBJ1-1; tentative D call: TRBD1 (6 bases). This CDR3 has 16 residues. Trimming took 1 base from V and 1 from J, leaving 14 bases between them. Per the germline V gene, CDR1 is SGHRS and CDR2 is YFSETQ. Here the CDR3 reads CASSLSRGDTNTEAFF. CDR3 nucleotides: TGCGCCAGCAGCTTGTCCCGGGGGGACACGAACACTGAAGCTTTCTTT.

The chain carries TRBV7-2 and TRBJ2-3, with 7 bases identical to TRBD2. Germline loops: CDR1 SGHTA, CDR2 FQGNSA. The CDR3 is made up of 15 amino acids. Losses at the gene ends were 4 bases for V and 7 bases for J; bases not matched to a gene: 11. CDR3 nucleotides: TGTGCCAGCAGCTCTTCCCCAGGGACTACGAATACGCAGTATTTT. It specifies CASSSSPGTTNTQYF.

V gene TRBV11-2 combines with J gene TRBJ1-5; D might be TRBD1 (5 bases). Germline lookup yields CDR1 SGHAT and CDR2 FQNNGV. CDR3 length: 12 residues. V was cut by 4 bases and J by 11 bases, with 12 bases left in between. CDR3 in DNA: TGTGCCAGCAGCTCCCCGGGGGGGGCCCAGCATTTT. Protein product: CASSSPGGAQHF.

The chain combines TRBV5-1 with TRBJ2-7; D might be TRBD2 (6 bases). The germline gives CDR1 SGHRS, CDR2 YFSETQ. This CDR3 spans 17 amino acids. V lost 0 bases to trimming and J lost 3 bases, with 19 bases between them. The CDR3 reads CASSLGLAFPNGYEQYF. The CDR3 region has the DNA TGCGCCAGCAGCTTGGGGCTAGCGTTCCCTAACGGCTACGAGCAGTACTTC.

The chain is built from TRBV10-3 and TRBJ1-2, with D unclear. The CDR3 loop spans 13 amino acids. The V gene's germline CDR1 is ENHRY and CDR2 SYGVKD. Trimming shortened V by 4 bases and J by 8 bases, and 14 bases separated the two germline ends. The CDR3 nucleotides are TGTGCCATCAGTGCGGTTGCGGAGGGCGGCTACACCTTC. It specifies CAISAVAEGGYTF.

The rearrangement joins TRBV25-1 to TRBJ1-5; tentatively, D is TRBD1 (5 bases). Germline V lookup: CDR1 MGHDK, CDR2 SYGVNS. This CDR3 spans 17 amino acids. The V gene lost 3 bases and the J gene lost 0 bases, with 15 bases spanning the gap. CDR3 sequence: CASSERRGGNSNQPQHF. The DNA of the CDR3 is TGTGCCAGCAGTGAGCGAAGGGGCGGTAATAGCAATCAGCCCCAGCATTTT.

The chain recombines TRBV7-8 with TRBJ2-7, with a weak D call TRBD1 (6 bases). The length of the CDR3 is 15 residues. V lost 5 bases and J lost 12, with 26 bases in between. Per the germline V gene, CDR1 is SGHVS and CDR2 is FQNEAQ. The CDR3 here is CASSVSASGTRNMYF. CDR3 sequence (DNA): TGTGCCAGCAGCGTATCAGCGTCCGGGACAAGGAATATGTACTTC.

The chain employs TRBV6-6 and TRBJ2-7; D perhaps matches TRBD1 (5 bases). Germline-derived CDR1 and CDR2 are MNHNY and SVGAGI (reference sequence). V was clipped by 0 bases and J by 4 bases, with 16 bases between them. The CDR3 consists of 16 residues. As DNA, the CDR3 is TGTGCCAGCAGTTACTCGACCGTGGGTCAGGGATACGAGCAGTACTTC. Amino acids: CASSYSTVGQGYEQYF.

The chain recombines TRBV18 with TRBJ1-5; the match to TRBD1 covers 7 bases. Germline CDR1 and CDR2: KGHSH and LQKENI. J gave up 5 bases and V 2 bases, and 6 bases lay outside the gene matches. The CDR3 loop spans 15 amino acids. CDR3 DNA sequence: TGTGCCAGCTCACCATTACAGGGGACGGATCAGCCCCAGCATTTT. Translation: CASSPLQGTDQPQHF.

The gene calls are TRBV18 and TRBJ2-7; no definite D call. Germline V gene lookup returns CDR1 KGHSH and CDR2 LQKENI. The CDR3 runs 13 residues. V was cut by 2 bases and J by 2 bases, with 7 bases left in between. This CDR3 is CASSPGAPYEQYF. The CDR3 bases are TGTGCCAGCTCACCAGGAGCCCCCTACGAGCAGTACTTC.

The chain links TRBV27 to TRBJ2-7; 8 positions agree with TRBD1. The CDR3 runs 13 residues. Germline CDR1 is MNHEY and CDR2 is SMNVEV (reference sequence). Trimming took 2 bases from V and 7 from J; bases not matched to a gene: 4. CDR3 DNA: TGTGCCAGCAGTTTAACAGGGGGTGTTGAGCAGTACTTC. Its translation is CASSLTGGVEQYF.

This clone was counted a few times. The rearrangement joins TRBV10-3 to TRBJ2-5, with 7 nucleotides matching TRBD1. Losses at the gene ends were 0 bases for V and 4 bases for J; bases not matched to a gene: 8. Per germline, CDR1 ENHRY and CDR2 SYGVKD. CDR3 size: 16 residues. In DNA form, the CDR3 reads TGTGCCATCAGTGAGTCAGGAAGGGGGCGCTTAGAGACCCAGTACTTC. Translation gives CAISESGRGRLETQYF.

The gene calls are TRBV5-4 and TRBJ1-2; TRBD1 agrees at 7 bases. CDR3 length equals 14 residues. V lost 4 bases to trimming and J lost 2 bases; unmatched junction nucleotides: 5. Germline V lookup: CDR1 SGHNT, CDR2 YYREEE (reference sequence). The CDR3 is CASSPPTGNYGYTF. In DNA form, the CDR3 reads TGTGCCAGCAGCCCCCCGACAGGGAACTATGGCTACACCTTC.

This chain uses TRBV4-3 with TRBJ1-5, with 8 bases lining up with TRBD1. This CDR3 has 15 amino acids. Germline CDR1 LGHNA, CDR2 YSLEER. Trimming took 0 bases from V and 7 from J; bases not matched to a gene: 5. CDR3 in DNA: TGCGCCAGCAGCCAAGATCTAACAGGGGGACAGCCCCAGCATTTT. Translating gives CASSQDLTGGQPQHF.

This clone was counted a few times. This chain links TRBV28 with TRBJ2-7; TRBD1 aligns across 7 bases. Germline CDR1 reads MDHEN; CDR2 reads SYDVKM. This CDR3 has 13 residues. V trimming: 5 bases; J trimming: 7 bases; junction bases outside the gene matches: 8. The chain's CDR3 is CASSRDREREQYF. In DNA form, the CDR3 reads TGTGCCAGCAGTAGAGACAGGGAGCGGGAGCAGTACTTC. Based on the CDR3 plus reference TRBV28 and TRBJ2-7, the full variable domain is DVKVTQSSRYLVKRTGEKVFLECVQDMDHENMFWYRQDPGLGLRLIYFSYDVKMKEKGDIPEGYSVSREKKERFSLILESASTNQTSMYLCASSRDREREQYFGPGTRLTVT.

The V call is TRBV4-3, the J call TRBJ2-2; TRBD2 agrees at 8 bases. The germline CDR1 and CDR2 sequences are LGHNA and YSLEER. The CDR3 consists of 17 residues. V dropped 0 bases and J dropped 2; count of bases not matched to a gene: 5. DNA of the CDR3: TGCGCCAGCAGCCAAGAACCCCGGGAGGGTAACACCGGGGAGCTGTTTTTT. Translated, it gives CASSQEPREGNTGELFF.